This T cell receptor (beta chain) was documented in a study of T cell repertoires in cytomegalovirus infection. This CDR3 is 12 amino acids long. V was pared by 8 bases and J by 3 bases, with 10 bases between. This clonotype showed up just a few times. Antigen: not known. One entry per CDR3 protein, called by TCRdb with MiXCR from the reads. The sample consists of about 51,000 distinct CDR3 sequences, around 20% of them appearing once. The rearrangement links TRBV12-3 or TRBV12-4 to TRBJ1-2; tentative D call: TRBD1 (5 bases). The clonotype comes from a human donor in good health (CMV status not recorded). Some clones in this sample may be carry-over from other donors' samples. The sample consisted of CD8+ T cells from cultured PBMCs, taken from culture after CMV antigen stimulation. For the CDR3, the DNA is TGTGCCAGCCCTGGGACGGACTATGGCTACACCTTC. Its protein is CASPGTDYGYTF.